This TCR beta chain was retrieved from a study of cytomegalovirus exposure and HLA in healthy donors. The CDR3 is 12 amino acids. The germline V gene encodes CDR1 ENHRY and CDR2 SYGVKD. V lost 4 bases, J lost 3 bases, and 5 bases lay in between. The PCR contained 60 Vbeta and 13 Jbeta primers. Sequencing used immunoSEQ multiplex PCR; TCRdb keeps in-frame clones, though not all of them. Altogether 150,000 to 160,000 clones are present, around 82% being singletons, with the ten largest covering approximately 6.3%. This rearrangement joins TRBV10-3 to TRBJ2-3, with a weak D call TRBD1 (5 bases). What was sequenced was PBMCs. This receptor was taken from a woman in her 50s in good health and CMV-seropositive. CDR3 amino acids: CAISGQTDTQYF. DNA of the CDR3: TGTGCCATCAGTGGACAGACAGATACGCAGTATTTT.